The 18 T cell receptor beta chains below were found in one sample sequenced in a study of CD8 T cells in ankylosing spondylitis. Each CDR3 protein gets one entry after TCRdb re-called the 5' RACE reads with MiXCR. In the table there are more than 300,000 distinct CDR3 sequences, 7% to 9% of which are singletons. These TCRs are of unknown antigen specificity. Broader study findings: Blood from ankylosing spondylitis patients appeared to carry a characteristic roughly 8-variant TCR beta motif.

Sample: blood, either unsorted or a sorted T cell fraction (not recorded which). The receptors shown here come from a male donor with ankylosing spondylitis.

The rearrangement uses TRBV5-1 and TRBJ2-1, with D possibly matching TRBD1 (5 bases). With 5 bases removed from V and 5 bases from J, the gap between germline ends came to 17 bases. The CDR3 is made up of 15 amino acids. The germline gives CDR1 SGHRS, CDR2 YFSETQ. As DNA, the CDR3 is TGCGCCAGCAGAATCCCCGGACACTACAACAATGAGCAGTTCTTC. It is translated as CASRIPGHYNNEQFF.

This chain joins TRBV5-1 and TRBJ2-7, with D uncertain. The ends were cut back, 3 bases at V and 7 bases at J, with 11 bases in the middle. Germline-derived CDR1 and CDR2 are SGHRS and YFSETQ. The CDR3 is made up of 12 amino acids. CDR3 in DNA: TGCGCCAGCAGCTCCTCCGTCGTAGAGCAGTACTTC. Translated, it gives CASSSSVVEQYF.

The gene calls are TRBV7-3 and TRBJ2-1, with D possibly TRBD1 on 7 matching bases. The V end was cut by 2 bases, the J end by 7 bases, with 12 bases between. The CDR3 has 14 residues. CDR1 is SGHTA, CDR2 FQGTGA, per germline. The CDR3 DNA sequence: TGTGCCAGCAGCTTATCAGGGGGGTCGAATGAGCAGTTCTTC. It encodes CASSLSGGSNEQFF.

The J gene is TRBJ2-4, the V gene TRBV20-1, with 7 bases that match TRBD2. The V segment lost 2 bases and the J segment 8 bases; nucleotides outside the gene matches: 9. This CDR3 is built from 14 residues. Germline assignment: CDR1 DFQATT and CDR2 SNEGSKA (reference sequence). The CDR3, as DNA: TGCAGTGCTAGAATCGCGGGAGTGATGGACATTCAGTACTTC. The encoded protein is CSARIAGVMDIQYF.

This chain joins TRBV27 and TRBJ1-5; D perhaps matches TRBD1 (6 bases). The CDR3 consists of 16 residues. The germline CDR1 and CDR2 sequences are MNHEY and SMNVEV (reference sequence). Trimming took 1 base from V and 5 from J, leaving 15 bases between them. CDR3 DNA: TGTGCCAGCAGTTTATTGGCCAGGGCAGGGGATCAGCCCCAGCATTTT. Amino acids: CASSLLARAGDQPQHF.

The V and J genes are TRBV6-1 and TRBJ2-1; 8 bases are shared with TRBD2. This CDR3 is 16 amino acids long. Germline assignment: CDR1 MNHNS and CDR2 SASEGT. Losses at the gene ends were 5 bases for V and 1 base for J; bases not matched to a gene: 7. The CDR3 DNA follows: TGTGCCAGCAGTCGACGGGGGGGTCGGTCCTACAATGAGCAGTTCTTC. Translation gives CASSRRGGRSYNEQFF.

Many counts were recorded for this clonotype. The chain's CDR3 is CASSQLDMIAYNEQFF. CDR3 bases: TGCGCCAGCAGCCAACTGGACATGATCGCCTACAATGAGCAGTTCTTC. The chain recombines TRBV4-1 with TRBJ2-1, with D tentatively TRBD1 (5 bases). The CDR3 has 16 amino acids. Germline assignment: CDR1 MGHRA and CDR2 YSYEKL. The V end was cut by 2 bases, the J end by 2 bases, with 13 bases between.

This clonotype was picked up many times. V is TRBV5-1 and J is TRBJ2-1, with 8 positions matching TRBD1. Germline lookup yields CDR1 SGHRS and CDR2 YFSETQ. Trimming at V came to 1 base and at J to 8 bases, leaving 5 bases not matched to a gene. CDR3 size: 14 residues. The DNA for the CDR3 is TGCGCCAGCAGCTTGAACAGGGGGATCGATGAGCAGTTCTTC. Amino acids: CASSLNRGIDEQFF.

This clonotype has a handful of counts. The CDR3 nucleotides read TGCGCCAGCAGCCCGACCCCCTCCGACCTAAATGAAAAACTGTTTTTT. Translating gives CASSPTPSDLNEKLFF. V gene TRBV5-1 combines with J gene TRBJ1-4, with D unclear. The CDR3 contains 16 residues. Germline V lookup: CDR1 SGHRS, CDR2 YFSETQ. V shed 4 bases and J shed 5 bases, with 18 bases lying between them. Full variable domain (outside the CDR3, taken from reference TRBV5-1 and TRBJ1-4): KAGVTQTPRYLIKTRGQQVTLSCSPISGHRSVSWYQQTPGQGLQFLFEYFSETQRNKGNFPGRFSGRQFSNSRSEMNVSTLELGDSALYLCASSPTPSDLNEKLFFGSGTQLSVL.

V and J are TRBV11-2 and TRBJ2-7, with 12 nucleotides matching TRBD2. The length of the CDR3 is 14 residues. Trimming took 1 base from V and 7 from J; bases not matched to a gene: 2. Germline assignment: CDR1 SGHAT and CDR2 FQNNGV. The CDR3 region has the DNA TGTGCCAGCAGCTTAGGACTAGCGGGAGTTGAGCAGTACTTC. It specifies CASSLGLAGVEQYF.

The V and J genes are TRBV12-3 or TRBV12-4 and TRBJ1-6; 9 nucleotides line up with TRBD1. The CDR3 loop spans 14 amino acids. V shed 7 bases and J 9 bases; nucleotides not matched to a gene: 7. CDR3 bases: TGTGCCAGCACCCCTACAGGGGGCGGTTCACCCCTCCACTTT. Encoded protein: CASTPTGGGSPLHF.

This clonotype has only a few counts. The rearrangement links TRBV3-1 to TRBJ2-3; D unclear. V lost 5 bases, J lost 2 bases, and 14 bases lay in between. Germline V gene lookup returns CDR1 LGHDT and CDR2 YNNKEL (reference sequence). The CDR3 loop spans 15 amino acids. This CDR3 is CASSSGPGLTDTQYF. The CDR3, as DNA: TGTGCCAGCAGCAGTGGACCCGGTCTCACAGATACGCAGTATTTT.

This clonotype was observed a few times. This chain connects TRBV24-1 to TRBJ2-1, with D unresolved. The CDR3 has 14 residues. V lost 4 bases to trimming and J lost 5 bases, with 11 bases between them. CDR1 KGHDR and CDR2 SFDVKD come from the germline V gene. The DNA for the CDR3 is TGTGCCACCAGTGACCCGGGCTGGGACAATGAGCAGTTCTTC. The encoded protein is CATSDPGWDNEQFF.

This clonotype has more than one count but fewer than ten. The J gene is TRBJ2-7, the V gene TRBV11-2, with 8 bases aligning to TRBD2. This CDR3 is 14 amino acids long. Germline CDR1 SGHAT, CDR2 FQNNGV. V gave up 1 base and J gave up 4 bases; unmatched junction bases: 3. The CDR3 spells CASSLVGGRYEQYF. The CDR3 coding sequence is TGTGCCAGCAGCTTAGTCGGCGGGAGGTACGAGCAGTACTTC. The complete variable domain, with remaining parts taken from reference TRBV11-2 and TRBJ2-7, reads EAGVAQSPRYKIIEKRQSVAFWCNPISGHATLYWYQQILGQGPKLLIQFQNNGVVDDSQLPKDRFSAERLKGVDSTLKIQPAKLEDSAVYLCASSLVGGRYEQYFGPGTRLTVT.

This clonotype has a handful of counts. As DNA, the CDR3 is TGTGCCAGCAGCTTAAGTGGCAGGACCTACGGCACAGATACGCAGTATTTT. Translation: CASSLSGRTYGTDTQYF. The gene calls are TRBV7-3 and TRBJ2-3; no definite D call. The CDR3 totals 17 residues. V shed 1 base and J shed 1 base, with 15 bases lying between them. The germline CDR1 and CDR2 sequences are SGHTA and FQGTGA. The entire variable domain, with the rest obtained from reference TRBV7-3 and TRBJ2-3, is as follows: GAGVSQTPSNKVTEKGKYVELRCDPISGHTALYWYRQSLGQGPEFLIYFQGTGAADDSGLPNDRFFAVRPEGSVSTLKIQRTERGDSAVYLCASSLSGRTYGTDTQYFGPGTRLTVL.

This clonotype was counted only a few times. The V gene is TRBV12-3 or TRBV12-4, the J gene TRBJ2-1; either TRBD1 or TRBD2 may supply D (6 bases each). The CDR3 is 12 amino acids. Trimming shortened V by 6 bases and J by 15 bases, and 18 bases separated the two germline ends. CDR3 sequence: CASSLPGAPLFF. In DNA form, the CDR3 reads TGTGCCAGCAGCCTCCCGGGGGCTCCGCTGTTCTTC.

This clonotype was seen many times. This sequence joins TRBV11-3 and TRBJ2-7; maybe TRBD1 (6 bases). Germline values: CDR1 SGHNT, CDR2 YENEEA. The CDR3 consists of 14 residues. Between the trimmed V and J ends, which lost 5 bases and 5 bases, there was a span of 16 bases. Here the CDR3 reads CASSPQFTGNEQYF. CDR3 in DNA: TGTGCCAGCAGCCCCCAATTTACAGGGAACGAGCAGTACTTC.

This clonotype was seen only a few times. V usage is TRBV4-1 and J usage is TRBJ1-6; 9 nucleotides align to TRBD1. Germline V CDR1 and CDR2: MGHRA, YSYEKL. V lost 3 bases and J lost 9; bases outside the gene matches: 9. This CDR3 has 16 amino acids. Here the CDR3 reads CASSHRGTGFGSPLHF. The CDR3 nucleotides are TGCGCCAGCAGCCACAGGGGGACAGGGTTTGGTTCACCCCTCCACTTT.